This T cell receptor beta chain was retrieved from a study of cytotoxic CD8 clonotypes in ibrutinib-treated CLL (dated by TCRdb to 2020 to 2022). Regarding the study in general: The cohort had ten to twelve relapsed/refractory and roughly 15 treatment-naive patients; roughly 18 were IGHV unmutated. Partial responses were observed in about 25 patients and complete responses in 2; after a median follow-up of 68 months, remission was maintained in roughly 14 patients and progression was observed in roughly twelve. Response samples were taken after a median of roughly eleven months on treatment, ranging from about 6 to 36 months. An average of 255,043 productive templates and 80,000 to 95,000 productive rearrangements was obtained per sample. Of the roughly 79 people in the trial, approximately 28 had longitudinal samples available. Cryopreserved peripheral blood mononuclear cells were obtained prior to treatment, at the time of response, and at either disease progression or sustained remission. Every sample from remission and from progressive disease was obtained while the patients were still on ibrutinib. Broader findings and caveats from the paper: Sampling times were not matched between sustained-remission and progressing patients, and lymph node repertoires were not studied. Baseline clonality exceeded that of age-matched healthy donors and correlated strongly with circulating CD8+ T-cell counts. Public clonotypes were rare and either shrank or stayed stable during treatment, and the rise in clonality at ibrutinib response reflected expansion of private clonotypes. Clonality rose at ibrutinib response, remained stable during sustained remission, and dropped back toward baseline at progression.

The time point tag for this specimen amounts to: eleven to twelve months on ibrutinib. For TCR beta library preparation, roughly 2 micrograms of genomic DNA were isolated from cryopreserved PBMCs. Longitudinal blood samples from CLL patients on ibrutinib monotherapy were analyzed using high-throughput TCR beta sequencing. The patients were enrolled in a single-center, open-label phase 2 trial of ibrutinib monotherapy. As concerns this clone: It lacks a known antigen. No much larger clonotype is one base removed from it; base qualities were not supplied.

Each clonotype received, on average, approximately 9.9x coverage in deep resolution sequencing performed on a MiSeq, where the target depth lay between 1 in 1 million and 1 in 200,000 T cells. The immunoSEQ hsTCRB Kit was used to generate TCR beta libraries. The authors processed their data as follows. The data were analyzed with ImmunoSEQ Analyzer and ImmunoSEQ Data Assistant, and V, D and J gene assignments followed IMGT definitions. Clonality, with values ranging from 0 to 1, was calculated as one minus the normalized Shannon entropy of productive rearrangement frequencies. Public clonotype analysis was restricted to overrepresented clonotypes comprising at least 0.05% of each patient's repertoire. About a dozen repertoires from age-matched healthy donors, obtained from immuneACCESS, served as clonality controls. TCRdb provides this immuneACCESS table in a form limited to in-frame rearrangements. Some clones are lacking; in checked studies, under half of them reflect an unresolved V gene, and why the rest are absent is not known. V, J and clone size are those of that table, while D and trimming were read from the DNA. This sample comprises tens of thousands of clones, roughly nine tenths of them detected only once. The ten largest clones take up just over 3% of the sample.

The CDR3 covers 15 residues, taking in both the cysteine and the phenylalanine. The CDR3 DNA has 45 bases and is translated from base 1. Unmatched junction bases come to 7, with V trimmed by 4 bases and J by 2 bases. As encoded in the germline V gene (reference sequence), CDR1 is SGHNT while CDR2 is YYREEE. The chain is encoded by TRBV5-4 joined to TRBJ2-5; TRBD1 agrees with 8 junctional bases. This specimen was PBMCs, taken after 12 months of ibrutinib treatment. The TCR was taken from a human donor with chronic lymphocytic leukemia. The CDR3 reads as follows: CASSAQGGDQETQYF. The sequence in DNA is TGTGCCAGCAGCGCACAGGGGGGAGATCAAGAGACCCAGTACTTC.